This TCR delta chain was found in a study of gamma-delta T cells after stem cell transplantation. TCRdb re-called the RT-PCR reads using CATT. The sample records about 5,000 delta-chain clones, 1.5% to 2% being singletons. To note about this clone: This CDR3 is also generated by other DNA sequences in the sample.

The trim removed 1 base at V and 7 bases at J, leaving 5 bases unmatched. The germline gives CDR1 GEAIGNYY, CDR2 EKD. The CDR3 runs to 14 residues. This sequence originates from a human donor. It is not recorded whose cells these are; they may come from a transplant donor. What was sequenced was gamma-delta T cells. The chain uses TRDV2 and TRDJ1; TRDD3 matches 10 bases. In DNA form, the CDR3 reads TGTGCCTGTGACACACTGGGGGATCGAGGTAAACTCATCTTT. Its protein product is CACDTLGDRGKLIF.